This T cell receptor (beta chain) derives from a study of early stage breast cancer tumors. Overall study context: About eight ER+/PR+/HER2- tumors were invasive ductal; four were invasive lobular. Average read coverage per sample was 7.5 to 10-fold.

Germline CDR1 MDHEN, CDR2 SYDVKM. Deletions cut 10 bases from V and 3 bases from J, with 10 bases between. The CDR3 contains 11 residues. Sequencing used immunoSEQ multiplex PCR; TCRdb keeps in-frame clones, though not all of them. The sample consists of about 72,000 clones, roughly 80% of them appearing once. On this clone: Antigen specificity is unknown.

General study points: Comparing each tissue with blood distinguished tumor from normal in most of the 16 patients. Commonly generated sequences made up most enriched TCRB sequences shared between patients.

The rearrangement joins TRBV28 to TRBJ2-7; no clear D gene. The TCR originated in a person in their sixties with breast cancer. Sequencing was performed on blood. The chain's CDR3 is CAIKDGYEQYF. The CDR3, as DNA: TGTGCCATCAAGGACGGCTACGAGCAGTACTTC.